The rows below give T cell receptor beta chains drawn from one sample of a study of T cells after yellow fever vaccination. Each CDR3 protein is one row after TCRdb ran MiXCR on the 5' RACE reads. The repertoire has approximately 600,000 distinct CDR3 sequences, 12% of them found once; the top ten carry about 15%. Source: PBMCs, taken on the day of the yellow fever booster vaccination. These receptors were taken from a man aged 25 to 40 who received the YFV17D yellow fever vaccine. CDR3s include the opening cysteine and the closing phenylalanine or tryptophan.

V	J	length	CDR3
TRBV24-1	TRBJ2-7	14	CATTSSGVPYEQYF
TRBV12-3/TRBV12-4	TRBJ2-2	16	CATKAGADSNTGELFF
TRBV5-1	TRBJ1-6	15	CASSSTGEVSLALHF
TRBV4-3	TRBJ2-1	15	CASSSTGARNNEQFF
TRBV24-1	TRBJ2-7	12	CATSDTSYEQYF
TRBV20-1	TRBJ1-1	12	CSARRQSTEAFF
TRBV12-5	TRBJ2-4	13	CASGGQVKNIQYF
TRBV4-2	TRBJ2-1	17	CASSQGKSPTRSNEQFF
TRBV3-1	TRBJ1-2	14	CASSQQGADYGYTF
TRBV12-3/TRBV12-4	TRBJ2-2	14	CASTNTRGPGELFF
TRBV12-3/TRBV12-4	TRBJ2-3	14	CASSSEQNTDTQYF
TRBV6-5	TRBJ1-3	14	CASSYQSSGNTIYF
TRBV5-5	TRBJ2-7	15	CASSLDQGRYYEQYF
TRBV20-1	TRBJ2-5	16	CSARPLGPEGIETQYF
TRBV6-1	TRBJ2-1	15	CASSRSGGSYNEQFF
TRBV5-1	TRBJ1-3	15	CASKGRPDAGNTIYF
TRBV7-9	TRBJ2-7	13	CASSLSGRYEQYF
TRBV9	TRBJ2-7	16	CASSVGPGRTAYEQYF
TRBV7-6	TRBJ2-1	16	CASSLSPETGFNEQFF
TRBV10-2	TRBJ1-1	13	CASRFDGNTEAFF
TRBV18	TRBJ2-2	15	CASSPLQGPTGELFF
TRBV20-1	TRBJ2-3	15	CSAIASGRGTDTQYF
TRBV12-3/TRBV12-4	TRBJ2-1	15	CASCPGTSGDNEQFF
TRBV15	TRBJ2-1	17	CATSRDKGSGDYNEQFF
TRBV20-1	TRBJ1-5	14	CSALIGTANQPQHF
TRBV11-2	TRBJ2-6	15	CASSLTLTGANVLTF
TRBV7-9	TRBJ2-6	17	CASSLYNPSAGANVLTF
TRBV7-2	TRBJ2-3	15	CASSPGLANTDTQYF
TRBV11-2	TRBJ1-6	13	CASSRIQGSPLHF
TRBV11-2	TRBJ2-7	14	CASSPLVSSYEQYF
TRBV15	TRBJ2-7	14	CATSRGGQMIEQYF
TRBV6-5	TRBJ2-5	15	CASSSRRASQETQYF
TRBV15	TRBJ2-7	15	CATSVGGLAGYEQYF
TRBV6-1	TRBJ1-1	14	CASTPRGLNTEAFF
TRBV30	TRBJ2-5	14	CAWSGLRSGSTQYF
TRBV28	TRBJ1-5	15	CASRGQQISNQPQHF
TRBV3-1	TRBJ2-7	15	CASSQVRTNSYEQYF
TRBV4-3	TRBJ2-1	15	CASSLGLADRNEQFF
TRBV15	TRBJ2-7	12	CAVRGVAYEQYF
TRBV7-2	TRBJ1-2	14	CASSRRSGNYGYTF
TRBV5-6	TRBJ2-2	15	CASSSSGRAAGELFF
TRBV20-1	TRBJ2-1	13	CILSGSSYNEQFF
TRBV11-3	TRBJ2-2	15	CASSLNRGNTGELFF
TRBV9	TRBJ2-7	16	CASISPSGREGYEQYF
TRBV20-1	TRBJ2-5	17	CSASLAGTAKRGETQYF
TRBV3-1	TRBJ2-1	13	CASSQDGGNEQFF
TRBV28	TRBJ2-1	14	CASSYYGRSNEQFF
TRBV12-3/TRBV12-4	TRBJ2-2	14	CASSGTGGKGELFF
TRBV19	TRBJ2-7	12	CASRSESYEQYF
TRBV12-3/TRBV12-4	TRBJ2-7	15	CASSLMGLAGYEQYF
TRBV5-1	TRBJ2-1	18	CASSFNPGLAGGGNEQFF
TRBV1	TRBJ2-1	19	CTSSQDLSSGGGMGNEQFF
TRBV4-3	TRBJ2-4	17	CASSQGANPGSKNIQYF
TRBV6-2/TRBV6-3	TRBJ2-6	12	CASTRGANVLTF
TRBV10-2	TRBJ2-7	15	CASSGRLAGPYEQYF